These 29 T cell receptor beta chains came from one sample sequenced in a study of T cells in Graves' hyperthyroidism and ophthalmopathy. RNA transcripts provided the source from which TCR beta CDR3 regions were amplified. The primer set for the first-round RT-PCR of the TCR CDR3 was HTBI. TCRdb re-called the multiplex PCR reads with MiXCR, one entry per CDR3 protein. The sample lists almost 600,000 distinct CDR3 sequences; roughly 13% were seen once. The specimen sequenced was blood. Receptors originate from a woman under 40 with Graves' hyperthyroidism that later progressed to Graves' ophthalmopathy.

This clonotype was counted ten times or more. This chain uses TRBV7-9 with TRBJ1-5; possible D gene TRBD1, 5 bases. The length of the CDR3 is 15 residues. Germline CDR1 reads SEHNR; CDR2 reads FQNEAQ (reference sequence). V was trimmed by 1 base and J by 7 bases, leaving 14 bases between them. The CDR3 DNA sequence: TGTGCCAGCAGCTTAGGGGGCAGCACGGGGCAGCCCCAGCATTTT. Translation gives CASSLGGSTGQPQHF.

This clonotype was seen only a few times. V is TRBV6-2 or TRBV6-3 and J is TRBJ2-1; no firm D call. The CDR3 spans 16 residues. V dropped 6 bases and J dropped 0 bases, with 15 bases sitting between them. The germline V gene encodes CDR1 MNHEY and CDR2 SVGEGT. DNA for the CDR3: TGTGCCAGCAGCCCCCACTATGCGGCCTCCTACAATGAGCAGTTCTTC. It specifies CASSPHYAASYNEQFF.

There are many counts of this clonotype. The chain joins TRBV24-1 to TRBJ2-3; 7 nucleotides line up with TRBD2. Germline CDR1 and CDR2: KGHDR and SFDVKD. Trimming cost V 2 bases and J 6 bases; bases outside gene matches: 7. CDR3 length: 15 amino acids. The CDR3 bases are TGTGCCACCAGTGATTCTGGCGGGAGCGGGGATACGCAGTATTTT. Protein sequence: CATSDSGGSGDTQYF.

This clonotype was found many times. The chain is built from TRBV2 and TRBJ2-7; D gene unclear. This CDR3 comprises 15 residues. The ends were cut back, 5 bases at V and 6 bases at J, with 20 bases in the middle. Germline V gene sequence: CDR1 SNHLY, CDR2 FYNNEI. CDR3 sequence reads: CASSSEDPDLLEQYF. The DNA of the CDR3 is TGTGCCAGCAGTTCTGAGGACCCCGATCTCCTCGAGCAGTACTTC.

In its sample, this clonotype was seen many times. The chain has TRBV29-1 and TRBJ2-3, with D unresolved. The length of the CDR3 is 10 residues. CDR1 SQVTM and CDR2 ANQGSEA come from the germline V gene. V lost 5 bases and J lost 6, with 6 bases in between. The chain's CDR3 is CSVFLDTQYF. For the CDR3, the DNA is TGCAGCGTTTTTCTCGATACGCAGTATTTT.

This clonotype occurred many times. The chain has TRBV7-8 and TRBJ1-2, with TRBD1 identical over 7 bases. The CDR3 spans 16 residues. The V segment lost 1 base and the J segment 4 bases; nucleotides outside the gene matches: 9. Germline V gene data show CDR1 as SGHVS and CDR2 as FQNEAQ. DNA of the CDR3: TGTGCCAGCAGCTTAGGGGACGGGACAGCATTCTATGGCTACACCTTC. Encoded protein: CASSLGDGTAFYGYTF.

Turning to this clonotype: A much larger clone differs by one base, so this may be a read error. The chain has TRBV18 and TRBJ2-7, with unresolved D. Germline CDR1 is KGHSH and CDR2 is LQKENI. The CDR3 is made up of 13 amino acids. CDR3 residues: CATSPDPTGEQYF. The CDR3 DNA follows: TGTGCCACCTCACCGGATCCGACGGGCGAGCAGTACTTC.

This clonotype was observed many times. The chain uses TRBV28 and TRBJ2-7; possible D gene TRBD1, 5 bases. Germline V lookup: CDR1 MDHEN, CDR2 SYDVKM. The CDR3 spans 13 residues. V dropped 6 bases and J dropped 3 bases, with 12 bases sitting between them. CDR3 bases: TGTGCCAGCAGCTTAGGGGTTCTCTACGAGCAGTACTTC. It specifies CASSLGVLYEQYF.

This clonotype has a count of ten or more. The chain links TRBV6-1 to TRBJ1-1; no clear D gene. Between the trimmed V and J ends, which lost 7 bases and 1 base, there was a span of 10 bases. This CDR3 spans 13 amino acids. The germline V gene has CDR1 MNHNS and CDR2 SASEGT. This CDR3 is CASNGGRNTEAFF. CDR3 DNA sequence: TGTGCCAGCAATGGAGGACGGAACACTGAAGCTTTCTTT.

On this clonotype: This may be a read error: a much more frequent sequence differs by one nucleotide. The chain uses TRBV28 and TRBJ2-7; the match to TRBD1 covers 8 bases. The CDR3 has 14 residues. Per germline, CDR1 MDHEN and CDR2 SYDVKM. After removal of 7 bases from V and 2 bases from J, the junction contained 7 bases not matched to a gene. The CDR3 DNA is TGTGCCAGCATCTTCCGGGACAGGACCTACGAGCAGTACTTC. This codes for CASIFRDRTYEQYF. Full variable domain (missing parts from reference TRBV28 and TRBJ2-7): DVKVTQSSRYLVKRTGEKVFLECVQDMDHENMFWYRQDPGLGLRLIYFSYDVKMKEKGDIPEGYSVSREKKERFSLILESASTNQTSMYLCASIFRDRTYEQYFGPGTRLTVT.

The V call is TRBV4-3, the J call TRBJ2-1, with TRBD2 matching over 14 bases. The J segment lost 14 bases and the V segment lost 0 bases, leaving 6 bases of the junction unmatched. Germline loops: CDR1 LGHNA, CDR2 YSLEER. The CDR3 runs to 15 residues. The CDR3 loop reads CASSQDRGLAGDEFF. The CDR3 coding sequence is TGCGCCAGCAGCCAAGATCGGGGACTAGCGGGGGATGAGTTCTTC.

In this sample, this clonotype turned up a few times. V usage is TRBV14 and J usage is TRBJ1-1; 9 bases agree with TRBD1. From germline, CDR1 is SGHDN and CDR2 FVKESK. The CDR3 extends over 17 amino acids. The V segment lost 5 bases and the J segment 0 bases; nucleotides outside the gene matches: 10. Written as DNA, the CDR3 is TGTGCCAGCAGCACTACCGGGACAGGGTTCATGAACACTGAAGCTTTCTTT. Its translation: CASSTTGTGFMNTEAFF.

V gene TRBV3-2 combines with J gene TRBJ2-7; the table's D call, TRBD1, was not checked against the DNA. TRBV3-2 is given as a pseudogene. The CDR3 covers 13 residues. The CDR3 loop reads CASSQPGAGEQYF. In DNA, the CDR3 is TGTGCCAGCAGCCAACCGGGGGCGGGGGAGCAGTACTTC.

Only a few counts were recorded for this clonotype. V is TRBV27 and J is TRBJ2-4; D is perhaps TRBD1 (6 bases). CDR3 length: 15 residues. Trimming took 5 bases from V and 6 from J, leaving 17 bases between them. Germline V CDR1 and CDR2: MNHEY, SMNVEV (reference sequence). The CDR3 is CASSPVRTEINIQYF. Written as DNA, the CDR3 is TGTGCCAGCAGTCCCGTCCGGACAGAAATAAACATTCAGTACTTC.

This clonotype appeared many times. The V gene is TRBV15, the J gene TRBJ2-3; 7 nucleotides align to TRBD1. V shed 4 bases, J shed 2 bases, and the junction held 6 bases outside the gene matches. The CDR3 runs to 15 residues. The germline CDR1 and CDR2 sequences are LNHNV and YYDKDF (reference sequence). The CDR3 DNA reads TGTGCCACCAGCATAGGGACAGTACTCACAGATACGCAGTATTTT. It specifies CATSIGTVLTDTQYF.

This clonotype was seen at least ten times. The V gene is TRBV18, the J gene TRBJ2-1, with 10 bases that match TRBD2. The CDR3 loop spans 15 amino acids. V shed 3 bases and J 9 bases; nucleotides not matched to a gene: 8. CDR1 and CDR2 (germline): KGHSH, LQKENI. CDR3 nucleotides: TGTGCCAGCTCACCCGGGTCTAGCGGGAGCGGTGAGCAGTTCTTC. It is translated as CASSPGSSGSGEQFF. Drawing the rest from reference TRBV18 and TRBJ2-1, the complete variable domain is NAGVMQNPRHLVRRRGQEARLRCSPMKGHSHVYWYRQLPEEGLKFMVYLQKENIIDESGMPKERFSAEFPKEGPSILRIQQVVRGDSAAYFCASSPGSSGSGEQFFGPGTRLTVL.

This clonotype was detected many times. The CDR3 protein is CSVVGGPGYTF. The CDR3 DNA reads as TGCAGCGTTGTGGGGGGGCCAGGCTACACCTTC. This chain uses TRBV29-1 with TRBJ1-2; possibly TRBD1 for D (6 bases). CDR3 size: 11 residues. CDR1 and CDR2 from the germline V gene are SQVTM and ANQGSEA. Trimming stripped 4 bases from V and 8 bases from J, with 11 bases between.

There are a few counts of this clonotype. The chain couples TRBV18 to TRBJ2-1; TRBD2 agrees at 11 bases. The trim removed 6 bases at V and 10 bases at J, leaving 11 bases unmatched. Germline V gene sequence: CDR1 KGHSH, CDR2 LQKENI. The CDR3 loop spans 15 amino acids. The CDR3 sequence is CASSPTSGTGREQFF. CDR3 nucleotides: TGTGCCAGCTCGCCGACTAGCGGGACTGGACGGGAGCAGTTCTTC.

This clonotype was seen more than once but under ten times. This chain joins TRBV19 and TRBJ2-1; D may be TRBD1 (6 bases). The CDR3 has 16 amino acids. Between the trimmed V and J ends, which lost 3 bases and 0 bases, there was a span of 12 bases. The V gene's germline CDR1 is LNHDA and CDR2 SQIVND (reference sequence). In DNA, the CDR3 is TGTGCCAGTAGTATGTTGGGGGCTAGCTCCTACAATGAGCAGTTCTTC. Translation gives CASSMLGASSYNEQFF. The complete variable domain, with remaining parts taken from reference TRBV19 and TRBJ2-1, reads DGGITQSPKYLFRKEGQNVTLSCEQNLNHDAMYWYRQDPGQGLRLIYYSQIVNDFQKGDIAEGYSVSREKKESFPLTVTSAQKNPTAFYLCASSMLGASSYNEQFFGPGTRLTVL.

A word on this clonotype: Since a much larger clone is just one base distant, this may be a read error. The chain joins TRBV9 to TRBJ1-1, with a tentative D call TRBD1 (5 bases). Germline-derived CDR1 and CDR2 are SGDLS and YYNGEE. V was clipped by 3 bases and J by 0 bases, with 12 bases between them. The CDR3 consists of 15 residues. The CDR3 is CASSAPDNMNTEAFF. The CDR3 bases are TGTGCCAGCAGCGCTCCGGACAACATGAACACTGAAGCTTTCTTT.

With respect to this clonotype: Being one base from a much bigger clone, this may be a read error. The chain has TRBV19 and TRBJ1-1; tentatively, D is TRBD1 (5 bases). Trimming stripped 5 bases from V and 1 base from J, with 14 bases between. This CDR3 spans 15 amino acids. The germline gives CDR1 LNHDA, CDR2 SQIVND (reference sequence). The CDR3 sequence: CASSPHGGANTEAFF. The CDR3 DNA reads TGTGCCAGTAGTCCCCACGGGGGAGCGAACACTGAAGCTTTCTTT.

There are many counts of this clonotype. The rearrangement links TRBV6-5 to TRBJ2-6, with 8 bases aligning to TRBD1. With 6 bases clipped from V and 2 bases from J, the junction kept 24 bases outside the gene matches. This CDR3 region has 22 residues. CDR1 MNHEY and CDR2 SVGAGI come from the germline V gene. The CDR3 DNA is TGTGCCAGCAGACCTAGATCCCTTCGGACAGGGAAGTTATATGCTGGGGCCAACGTCCTGACTTTC. Translated, it gives CASRPRSLRTGKLYAGANVLTF.

This clonotype was picked up a small number of times. The chain employs TRBV6-5 and TRBJ1-2, with 10 bases fitting TRBD1. V lost 2 bases, J lost 8 bases, and 5 bases stayed unmatched. This CDR3 comprises 14 residues. CDR1 is MNHEY and CDR2 is SVGAGI in the germline V gene. CDR3 sequence: CASSYSGQGGGYTF. In DNA, the CDR3 is TGTGCCAGCAGTTACAGTGGACAGGGGGGGGGCTACACCTTC.

Many counts were recorded for this clonotype. The J gene is TRBJ1-5, the V gene TRBV12-3 or TRBV12-4; D unresolved. V was cut by 3 bases and J by 5 bases, with 8 bases left in between. CDR3 length: 13 amino acids. CDR3 coding DNA: TGTGCCAGCAGTTTTAAGGTAGATCAGCCCCAGCATTTT. Residues: CASSFKVDQPQHF.

This clonotype occurred many times. The V and J genes are TRBV19 and TRBJ2-3; 9 nucleotides match TRBD2. The CDR3 covers 15 residues. Trimming took 7 bases from V and 5 from J; bases not matched to a gene: 10. Germline CDR1 and CDR2: LNHDA and SQIVND (reference sequence). This CDR3 reads CASTTGLAGGDTQYF. The CDR3 DNA reads TGTGCCAGTACCACGGGACTAGCAGGAGGAGATACGCAGTATTTT.

This clonotype came up many times. The chain is built from TRBV6-2 or TRBV6-3 and TRBJ2-7; the D is unclear. The CDR3 is 13 amino acids. V was trimmed by 0 bases and J by 2 bases, leaving 5 bases between them. The germline CDR1 and CDR2 sequences are MNHEY and SVGEGT. The CDR3 loop is CASSYSTAYEQYF. Here the CDR3 DNA reads TGTGCCAGCAGTTACTCGACGGCCTACGAGCAGTACTTC.

This clonotype showed up many times. The chain combines TRBV20-1 with TRBJ2-7, with 8 bases that match TRBD2. This CDR3 has 14 residues. The trim removed 4 bases at V and 0 bases at J, leaving 5 bases unmatched. Per germline, CDR1 DFQATT and CDR2 SNEGSKA (reference sequence). In DNA, the CDR3 is TGCAGTGCTACTACTAGCGGTTACTCCTACGAGCAGTACTTC. This sequence encodes CSATTSGYSYEQYF.

This clonotype was recorded at least ten times. The V call is TRBV13, the J call TRBJ2-1; D is perhaps TRBD2 (6 bases). This CDR3 comprises 14 residues. Germline V lookup: CDR1 PRHDT, CDR2 FYEKMQ (reference sequence). Deletions cut 3 bases from V and 5 bases from J, with 11 bases between. CDR3 residues: CASSFGGNHNEQFF. Here the CDR3 DNA reads TGTGCCAGCAGCTTCGGCGGGAACCACAATGAGCAGTTCTTC.

Details on this clonotype: Germline and junction disagree at one end, which may indicate a read error. This chain joins TRBV28 and TRBJ1-6; D is unclear. Germline-derived CDR1 and CDR2 are MDHEN and SYDVKM. This CDR3 is built from 15 residues. CDR3 sequence: CASSYGGVNNPPLHF. CDR3 coding DNA: TGTGCCAGCAGCTACGGAGGAGTTAATAATCCACCCCTCCACTTT.